These 17 T cell receptor beta chains came from one sample sequenced in a study of OX40 agonist ivuxolimab in advanced cancers. Profiled with immunoSEQ multiplex PCR; TCRdb holds only in-frame clones, not every one. Among around 55,000 clones listed, 86% were seen once. The sequenced sample was CD4+ or CD8+ T cells sorted from blood, obtained in a trial of the OX40 agonist ivuxolimab. These receptors were collected from an adult with an advanced solid tumor such as melanoma, head and neck, liver or kidney cancer.

V is TRBV11-3 and J is TRBJ2-7, with D possibly TRBD1 on 6 matching bases. Germline V lookup: CDR1 SGHNT, CDR2 YENEEA. The V gene lost 3 bases and the J gene lost 3 bases, with 9 bases spanning the gap. The length of the CDR3 is 13 residues. CDR3 sequence: CASSFQQGYEQYF. The DNA of the CDR3 is TGTGCCAGCAGCTTTCAACAGGGCTACGAGCAGTACTTC.

The CDR3 DNA reads TGTGCCAGCAGCTCGGCGGCCCTAGCCTCCTACGAGCAGTACTTC. Its protein product is CASSSAALASYEQYF. The J gene is TRBJ2-7, the V gene TRBV7-2; D may be TRBD2 (5 bases). Germline V gene lookup returns CDR1 SGHTA and CDR2 FQGNSA. Trimming shortened V by 4 bases and J by 0 bases, and 13 bases separated the two germline ends. This CDR3 has 15 residues.

The chain carries TRBV30 and TRBJ2-7; D is uncertain. The CDR3 consists of 11 residues. Trimming removed 2 bases at V and 2 bases at J, with 4 bases between. Germline CDR1 is GTSNPN and CDR2 is SVGIG (reference sequence). The CDR3, as DNA: TGTGCCTGGAGTTCGGCCTACGAGCAGTACTTC. As protein: CAWSSAYEQYF.

The chain recombines TRBV19 with TRBJ1-4; 7 bases align to TRBD1. The CDR3 is 15 residues long. V dropped 4 bases and J dropped 8; count of bases not matched to a gene: 10. The germline CDR1 and CDR2 sequences are LNHDA and SQIVND (reference sequence). The CDR3 DNA is TGTGCCAGTAGTACCGCCGGGACAGCGCCCGAAAAACTGTTTTTT. It translates to CASSTAGTAPEKLFF.

This chain connects TRBV29-1 to TRBJ2-7; perhaps TRBD2 as D (5 bases). CDR3 size: 14 residues. The germline gives CDR1 SQVTM, CDR2 ANQGSEA. The germline V and J ends were trimmed by 7 bases and 3 bases, with 19 bases remaining between them. CDR3 in amino acids: CSAGWERPDYEQYF. CDR3 sequence (DNA): TGCAGCGCTGGGTGGGAGAGGCCAGACTACGAGCAGTACTTC.

Written as DNA, the CDR3 is TGCGCCAGCAGCCCGGGGACAGGCCTAGCTGGGGCCAACGTCCTGACTTTC. Protein sequence: CASSPGTGLAGANVLTF. This rearrangement joins TRBV5-1 to TRBJ2-6; the match to TRBD1 covers 8 bases. V gave up 4 bases and J gave up 2 bases; unmatched junction bases: 8. Germline V lookup: CDR1 SGHRS, CDR2 YFSETQ. This CDR3 contains 17 residues. Full variable domain (missing parts from reference TRBV5-1 and TRBJ2-6): KAGVTQTPRYLIKTRGQQVTLSCSPISGHRSVSWYQQTPGQGLQFLFEYFSETQRNKGNFPGRFSGRQFSNSRSEMNVSTLELGDSALYLCASSPGTGLAGANVLTFGAGSRLTVL.

This chain links TRBV6-6 with TRBJ1-4; no firm D call. The V gene's germline CDR1 is MNHNY and CDR2 SVGAGI (reference sequence). The CDR3 runs to 14 residues. Trimming cost V 6 bases and J 6 bases, with 14 bases left between them. The CDR3: CASSSPVGDEKLFF. In DNA, the CDR3 is TGTGCCAGCAGCTCCCCCGTCGGGGATGAAAAACTGTTTTTT.

The V gene is TRBV5-6, the J gene TRBJ2-7; D gene uncertain. The CDR3 is 14 amino acids. Germline V gene lookup returns CDR1 SGHDT and CDR2 YYEEEE. Trimming pared 3 bases from V and 3 bases from J, leaving 13 bases between. The CDR3: CASSWKVRVYEQYF. CDR3 sequence (DNA): TGTGCCAGCAGCTGGAAGGTCAGAGTCTACGAGCAGTACTTC.

This clone was detected only a few times. The gene calls are TRBV4-2 and TRBJ2-3; no firm D call. Trimming shortened V by 2 bases and J by 2 bases, and 11 bases separated the two germline ends. Germline lookup yields CDR1 LGHNA and CDR2 YNFKEQ. CDR3 length: 15 residues. The CDR3 sequence is CASSQLWKNTDTQYF. CDR3 DNA: TGTGCCAGCAGCCAACTCTGGAAGAACACAGATACGCAGTATTTT.

This clone was counted once. V gene TRBV28 combines with J gene TRBJ2-7; perhaps TRBD1 as D (5 bases). Germline V CDR1 and CDR2: MDHEN, SYDVKM. Trimming removed 6 bases from V and 2 bases from J, with 14 bases in between. The CDR3 runs to 14 residues. The CDR3 coding sequence is TGTGCCAGCAGGGCCCAGGGCAGCACCTACGAGCAGTACTTC. Protein: CASRAQGSTYEQYF.

The chain combines TRBV27 with TRBJ2-7; TRBD1 aligns across 7 bases. Germline lookup yields CDR1 MNHEY and CDR2 SMNVEV (reference sequence). CDR3 length equals 12 residues. V gave up 11 bases and J gave up 2 bases; unmatched junction bases: 6. The CDR3 DNA is TGTGCCGCACGGGACAGAACCTACGAGCAGTACTTC. Amino acid sequence: CAARDRTYEQYF.

This chain joins TRBV18 and TRBJ2-1, with D possibly being TRBD1 or TRBD2 (5 bases each). Germline V lookup: CDR1 KGHSH, CDR2 LQKENI. This CDR3 contains 13 residues. V was cut by 3 bases and J by 9 bases, with 12 bases left in between. Here the CDR3 reads CASSPGALVEQFF. The CDR3, as DNA: TGTGCCAGCTCACCCGGGGCCCTAGTTGAGCAGTTCTTC.

V gene TRBV7-9 combines with J gene TRBJ1-1; possible D gene TRBD1, 6 bases. In germline, CDR1 is SEHNR, CDR2 FQNEAQ (reference sequence). The CDR3 spans 14 residues. V was trimmed by 5 bases and J by 1 base, leaving 11 bases between them. CDR3 coding DNA: TGTGCCAGCAGCCCAGGGGCTAAGAACACTGAAGCTTTCTTT. This sequence encodes CASSPGAKNTEAFF.

The chain carries TRBV4-1 and TRBJ2-1, with D maybe TRBD2 (5 bases). The V gene's germline CDR1 is MGHRA and CDR2 YSYEKL. The CDR3 has 16 residues. V gave up 1 base and J gave up 0 bases, with 10 bases separating them. This CDR3 is CASSQGGFRSYNEQFF. DNA of the CDR3: TGCGCCAGCAGCCAAGGAGGGTTCCGCTCCTACAATGAGCAGTTCTTC.

This chain connects TRBV4-1 to TRBJ2-1, with D tentatively TRBD1 or TRBD2 (5 bases each). Germline V CDR1 and CDR2: MGHRA, YSYEKL. There are 15 residues in the CDR3. Trimming pared 8 bases from V and 4 bases from J, leaving 18 bases between. The DNA of the CDR3 is TGCGCCAGCGCGATGGGGACCCAGTGGTACAATGAGCAGTTCTTC. Residues: CASAMGTQWYNEQFF.

CDR3 region: CASLKSGGTNEKLFF. CDR3 nucleotide sequence: TGTGCCAGCCTAAAAAGCGGGGGAACTAATGAAAAACTGTTTTTT. This chain connects TRBV27 to TRBJ1-4, with D possibly TRBD1 on 5 matching bases. In germline, CDR1 is MNHEY, CDR2 SMNVEV (reference sequence). CDR3 size: 15 residues. Trimming shortened V by 8 bases and J by 1 base, and 14 bases separated the two germline ends.

V gene TRBV21-1 combines with J gene TRBJ2-1. TRBV21-1 is a documented pseudogene. This CDR3 is 15 amino acids long. Here the CDR3 DNA reads TGTGCCAGCAGCAAAGACGGCTCCTCCTACAATGAGCAGTTCTTC. It translates to CASSKDGSSYNEQFF.